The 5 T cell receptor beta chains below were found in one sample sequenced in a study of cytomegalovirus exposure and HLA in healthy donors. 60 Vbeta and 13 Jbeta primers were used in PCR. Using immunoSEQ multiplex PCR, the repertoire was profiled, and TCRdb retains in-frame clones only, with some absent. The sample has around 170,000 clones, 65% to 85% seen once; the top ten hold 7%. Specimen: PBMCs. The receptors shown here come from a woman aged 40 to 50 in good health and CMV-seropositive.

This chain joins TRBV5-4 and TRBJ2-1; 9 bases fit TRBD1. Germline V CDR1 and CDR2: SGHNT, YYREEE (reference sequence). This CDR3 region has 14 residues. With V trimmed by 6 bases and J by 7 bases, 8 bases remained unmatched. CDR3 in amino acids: CASTRTGVGNEQFF. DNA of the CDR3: TGTGCCAGCACTCGGACAGGGGTCGGGAATGAGCAGTTCTTC.

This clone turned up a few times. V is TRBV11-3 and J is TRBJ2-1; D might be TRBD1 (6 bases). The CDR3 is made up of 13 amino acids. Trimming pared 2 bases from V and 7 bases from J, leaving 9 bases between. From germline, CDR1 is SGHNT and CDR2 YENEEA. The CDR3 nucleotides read TGTGCCAGCAGCTTATACAGGGAGAATGAGCAGTTCTTC. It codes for CASSLYRENEQFF.

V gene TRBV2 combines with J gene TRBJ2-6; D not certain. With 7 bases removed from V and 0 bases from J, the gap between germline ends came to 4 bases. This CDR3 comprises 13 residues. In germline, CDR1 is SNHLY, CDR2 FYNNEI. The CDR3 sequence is CASKASGANVLTF. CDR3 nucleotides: TGTGCCAGCAAAGCCTCTGGGGCCAACGTCCTGACTTTC.

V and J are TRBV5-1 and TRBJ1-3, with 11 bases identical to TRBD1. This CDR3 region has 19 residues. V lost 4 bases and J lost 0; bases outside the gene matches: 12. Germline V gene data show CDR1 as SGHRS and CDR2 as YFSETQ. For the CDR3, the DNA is TGCGCCAGCAGCCTGGGGAGATCCGGGACAGGGGGCTCTGGAAACACCATATATTTT. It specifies CASSLGRSGTGGSGNTIYF. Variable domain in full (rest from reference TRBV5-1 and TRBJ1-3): KAGVTQTPRYLIKTRGQQVTLSCSPISGHRSVSWYQQTPGQGLQFLFEYFSETQRNKGNFPGRFSGRQFSNSRSEMNVSTLELGDSALYLCASSLGRSGTGGSGNTIYFGEGSWLTVV.

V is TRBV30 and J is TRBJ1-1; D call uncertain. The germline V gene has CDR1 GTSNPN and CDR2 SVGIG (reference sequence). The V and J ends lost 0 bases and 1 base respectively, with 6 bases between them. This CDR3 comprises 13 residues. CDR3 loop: CAWSVRENTEAFF. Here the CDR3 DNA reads TGTGCCTGGAGTGTACGCGAGAACACTGAAGCTTTCTTT.